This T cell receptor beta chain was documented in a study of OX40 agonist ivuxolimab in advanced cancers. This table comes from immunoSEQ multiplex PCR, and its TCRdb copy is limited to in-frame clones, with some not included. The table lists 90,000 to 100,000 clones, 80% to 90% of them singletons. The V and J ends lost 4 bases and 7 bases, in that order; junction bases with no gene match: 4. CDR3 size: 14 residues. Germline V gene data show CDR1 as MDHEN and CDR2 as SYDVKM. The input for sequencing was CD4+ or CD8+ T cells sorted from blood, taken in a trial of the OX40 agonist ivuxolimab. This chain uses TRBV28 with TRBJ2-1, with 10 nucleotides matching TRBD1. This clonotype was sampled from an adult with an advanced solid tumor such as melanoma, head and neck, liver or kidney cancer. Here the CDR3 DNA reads TGTGCCAGCAGTTCCTTGGGACAGGGGAATGAGCAGTTCTTC. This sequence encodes CASSSLGQGNEQFF. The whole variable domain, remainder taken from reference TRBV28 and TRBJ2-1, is DVKVTQSSRYLVKRTGEKVFLECVQDMDHENMFWYRQDPGLGLRLIYFSYDVKMKEKGDIPEGYSVSREKKERFSLILESASTNQTSMYLCASSSLGQGNEQFFGPGTRLTVL.